Each of the 30 T cell receptor beta chains below was sequenced from the same sample in a study of control samples from healthy donors and cancer patients. The data were produced by immunoSEQ multiplex PCR, yet TCRdb's version contains in-frame clones alone and is incomplete. The repertoire holds about 76,000 clones, around nine tenths seen once, with 9.5% in the top ten. The sequenced sample consisted of PBMCs. The receptors stem from a woman between 45 and 65 years old with colorectal cancer.

In this sample, this clone turned up once. In DNA, the CDR3 is TGCGCCAGCAGCGAACCGGGACAGGGAAGTGAAAAACTGTTTTTT. Amino acids: CASSEPGQGSEKLFF. This chain connects TRBV5-1 to TRBJ1-4, with 9 bases identical to TRBD1. In germline, CDR1 is SGHRS, CDR2 YFSETQ. The length of the CDR3 is 15 residues. V shed 4 bases and J 7 bases; nucleotides not matched to a gene: 8.

The chain is built from TRBV19 and TRBJ1-2; TRBD1 might be the D (5 bases). The V end lost 6 bases, the J end lost 2 bases, and 13 bases lay between the germline ends. CDR3 length: 14 residues. Germline CDR1 reads LNHDA; CDR2 reads SQIVND (reference sequence). The CDR3 here is CASRNQDKNYGYTF. The CDR3 nucleotides are TGTGCCAGTAGGAACCAGGACAAGAACTATGGCTACACCTTC.

The V and J genes are TRBV5-1 and TRBJ2-1; TRBD1 might be the D (5 bases). V gave up 0 bases and J gave up 9 bases, with 13 bases separating them. This CDR3 contains 14 residues. The germline V gene encodes CDR1 SGHRS and CDR2 YFSETQ. The CDR3 DNA reads as TGCGCCAGCAGCTTGGCGTGGGCCACAGGTGAGCAGTTCTTC. The encoded protein is CASSLAWATGEQFF.

J is TRBJ2-3 and V is TRBV10-3, with D perhaps TRBD2 (6 bases). The CDR3 loop spans 15 amino acids. Germline V gene data show CDR1 as ENHRY and CDR2 as SYGVKD. The V and J ends lost 2 bases and 6 bases respectively, with 15 bases between them. The CDR3 nucleotides are TGTGCCATCAGTGAGCAACTAGCATTAAGGGATACGCAGTATTTT. Its translation: CAISEQLALRDTQYF.

J is TRBJ2-3 and V is TRBV7-2; D is uncertain. There are 15 residues in the CDR3. The germline V gene has CDR1 SGHTA and CDR2 FQGNSA. The germline V and J ends were trimmed by 5 bases and 5 bases, with 17 bases remaining between them. CDR3 sequence (DNA): TGTGCCAGCAGCCCGGACGGCCGAGGTGTAGATACGCAGTATTTT. Encoded protein: CASSPDGRGVDTQYF. The complete variable domain, with remaining parts taken from reference TRBV7-2 and TRBJ2-3, reads GAGVSQSPSNKVTEKGKDVELRCDPISGHTALYWYRQSLGQGLEFLIYFQGNSAPDKSGLPSDRFSAERTGGSVSTLTIQRTQQEDSAVYLCASSPDGRGVDTQYFGPGTRLTVL.

V is TRBV5-3 and J is TRBJ2-7; TRBD1 matches at 10 bases. TRBV5-3 is an ORF for which the function is uncertain. The CDR3 totals 16 residues. V shed 9 bases and J 0 bases; nucleotides not matched to a gene: 12. In nucleotides, the CDR3 is TGTGCCATCCAGGGGGTAAGGACAGGGGGCTCCTACGAGCAGTACGTC. Translated, it gives CAIQGVRTGGSYEQYV.

The chain recombines TRBV27 with TRBJ2-7, with TRBD1 matching over 8 bases. Germline values: CDR1 MNHEY, CDR2 SMNVEV (reference sequence). With 3 bases clipped from V and 6 bases from J, the junction kept 10 bases outside the gene matches. This CDR3 has 15 residues. The CDR3 protein is CASSFSSAGGPEQYV. The CDR3 DNA reads TGTGCCAGCAGTTTTAGCTCTGCAGGGGGCCCCGAGCAGTACGTC.

The V gene is TRBV7-2, the J gene TRBJ1-5, with no clear D. The CDR3 is 13 amino acids. The germline gives CDR1 SGHTA, CDR2 FQGNSA. The V and J ends lost 2 bases and 6 bases respectively, with 8 bases between them. The CDR3 loop is CASSLLDGQPQHF. The CDR3 nucleotides read TGTGCCAGCAGCTTATTGGATGGTCAGCCCCAGCATTTT.

This chain connects TRBV7-9 to TRBJ1-5, with 10 bases lining up with TRBD1. Germline-derived CDR1 and CDR2 are SEHNR and FQNEAQ (reference sequence). This CDR3 has 15 residues. The junction had 4 bases not matched to a gene; V was cut back by 2 bases and J by 6 bases. The CDR3 is CASSLSGQGSQPQHF. CDR3 coding DNA: TGTGCCAGCAGCTTATCGGGACAGGGGAGTCAGCCCCAGCATTTT.

The gene calls are TRBV6-4 and TRBJ1-5; maybe TRBD1 (5 bases). This CDR3 region has 14 residues. The ends were cut back, 3 bases at V and 2 bases at J, with 8 bases in the middle. Germline CDR1 MRHNA, CDR2 SNTAGT. The CDR3 DNA is TGTGCCAGCAGTGAATTAGGGGGCAATCAGCCCCAGCATTTT. It codes for CASSELGGNQPQHF.

The chain carries TRBV6-5 and TRBJ2-1, with 10 bases fitting TRBD1. This CDR3 is 15 amino acids long. Germline CDR1 and CDR2: MNHEY and SVGAGI. After removal of 8 bases from V and 4 bases from J, the junction contained 8 bases not matched to a gene. Here the CDR3 DNA reads TGTGCCAGCCCCCGAGGGGACAGGGGTTACAATGAGCAGTTCTTC. Residues: CASPRGDRGYNEQFF.

The rearrangement uses TRBV2 and TRBJ1-1; TRBD1 agrees at 7 bases. CDR1 is SNHLY and CDR2 is FYNNEI in the germline V gene. The CDR3 has 15 amino acids. The V and J ends lost 7 bases and 3 bases, in that order; junction bases with no gene match: 11. The CDR3 sequence: CASIRDRPGDTEAFF. CDR3 bases: TGTGCCAGCATCCGGGACAGACCTGGGGACACTGAAGCTTTCTTT.

The chain is built from TRBV30 and TRBJ2-5, with 8 positions matching TRBD1. This CDR3 region has 14 residues. Unmatched junction bases numbered 7, after V lost 6 bases and J lost 1 base. Germline CDR1 is GTSNPN and CDR2 is SVGIG (reference sequence). CDR3 amino acids: CACFNRGFQETQYF. CDR3 nucleotides: TGTGCCTGCTTTAACAGGGGGTTCCAAGAGACCCAGTACTTC.

J is TRBJ1-3 and V is TRBV7-9, with TRBD1 identical over 11 bases. The V gene end was trimmed by 4 bases and the J gene end by 4 bases; junction bases not matched to a gene: 6. The CDR3 extends over 16 amino acids. The V gene's germline CDR1 is SEHNR and CDR2 FQNEAQ (reference sequence). CDR3 amino acids: CASSSGTGGAGNTIYF. As DNA, the CDR3 is TGTGCCAGCAGCTCCGGGACAGGGGGTGCGGGAAACACCATATATTTT.

V gene TRBV30 combines with J gene TRBJ1-5, with D possibly being TRBD1 (6 bases). The CDR3 loop spans 13 amino acids. The V and J ends lost 3 bases and 7 bases respectively, with 13 bases between them. CDR1 and CDR2 from the germline V gene are GTSNPN and SVGIG (reference sequence). CDR3 DNA sequence: TGTGCCTGGAGGGGAGGGGGTACACAGCCCCAGCATTTT. This translates into CAWRGGGTQPQHF.

V gene TRBV11-1 combines with J gene TRBJ2-3; tentative D call: TRBD1 (6 bases). V lost 1 base and J 10 bases, leaving 6 bases between the germline ends. The CDR3 has 11 amino acids. CDR1 SGHAT and CDR2 FQDESV come from the germline V gene (reference sequence). The CDR3 region has the DNA TGTGCCAGCAGCTTAGGGGGGCCGCAGTATTTT. Translated: CASSLGGPQYF.

Remarks on this clone: Its ends do not fully match the called genes, so a read error is possible. This sequence joins TRBV4-1 and TRBJ1-1; D ambiguous. Germline V gene data show CDR1 as MGHRA and CDR2 as YSYEKL. The CDR3 spans 14 residues. The CDR3 region is CASRQEWADTEAFF. CDR3 in DNA: TGCGCCAGCAGACAAGAGTGGGCCGACACTGAAGCTTTCTTT.

V gene TRBV7-8 combines with J gene TRBJ2-2; D unresolved. The V and J ends lost 5 bases and 0 bases respectively, with 13 bases between them. CDR1 is SGHVS, CDR2 FQNEAQ, per germline. CDR3 length equals 16 residues. For the CDR3, the DNA is TGTGCCAGCAGCCCCGATTGGCCAGCGAACACCGGGGAGCTGTTTTTT. Its translation is CASSPDWPANTGELFF. The full variable domain, rest sourced from reference TRBV7-8 and TRBJ2-2, is GAGVSQSPRYKVAKRGQDVALRCDPISGHVSLFWYQQALGQGPEFLTYFQNEAQLDKSGLPSDRFFAERPEGSVSTLKIQRTQQEDSAVYLCASSPDWPANTGELFFGEGSRLTVL.

CDR3 coding DNA: TGTGCCAGCAGTGAAGGGACAGGGGCCCTACTCTATGGCTACACCTTC. Its protein product is CASSEGTGALLYGYTF. The V gene is TRBV2, the J gene TRBJ1-2; 9 bases align to TRBD1. Germline CDR1 and CDR2: SNHLY and FYNNEI. This CDR3 has 16 amino acids. V was clipped by 1 base and J by 4 bases; unmatched bases: 7.

The rearrangement links TRBV18 to TRBJ1-2, with D tentatively TRBD1 (5 bases). The CDR3 contains 14 residues. Germline V gene sequence: CDR1 KGHSH, CDR2 LQKENI. V gave up 0 bases and J gave up 5 bases, with 10 bases separating them. The CDR3 here is CASSPPPQAYGYTF. CDR3 in DNA: TGTGCCAGCTCACCACCCCCACAGGCTTATGGCTACACCTTC.

The chain carries TRBV5-1 and TRBJ2-6, with unresolved D. CDR3 length equals 16 residues. The V end was cut by 2 bases, the J end by 0 bases, with 9 bases between. Germline CDR1 is SGHRS and CDR2 is YFSETQ. The CDR3 reads CASSLVKPSGANVLTF. CDR3 DNA sequence: TGCGCCAGCAGCTTAGTAAAACCCTCTGGGGCCAACGTCCTGACTTTC.

The chain combines TRBV6-2 or TRBV6-3 with TRBJ2-7; 12 bases agree with TRBD2. This CDR3 has 14 residues. The V segment lost 5 bases and the J segment 7 bases; nucleotides outside the gene matches: 6. Germline CDR1 reads MNHEY; CDR2 reads SVGEGT. The CDR3 reads CASSLLAGGREQYV. The CDR3 DNA reads TGTGCCAGCAGTCTACTAGCGGGGGGAAGGGAGCAGTACGTC.

The V gene is TRBV27, the J gene TRBJ2-7; 7 nucleotides align to TRBD1. Germline lookup yields CDR1 MNHEY and CDR2 SMNVEV (reference sequence). CDR3 length: 15 amino acids. V gave up 6 bases and J gave up 5 bases; unmatched junction bases: 13. CDR3 amino acids: CASSSNYQGVHEQYV. In DNA, the CDR3 is TGTGCCAGCAGCTCCAACTATCAGGGGGTCCACGAGCAGTACGTC.

This clone is medium-sized (0.01 to 0.1%) within its sample. J is TRBJ1-5 and V is TRBV7-8, with D possibly TRBD1 on 5 matching bases. The V end lost 2 bases, the J end lost 4 bases, and 9 bases lay between the germline ends. Germline lookup yields CDR1 SGHVS and CDR2 FQNEAQ. CDR3 length: 14 amino acids. The CDR3 DNA sequence: TGTGCCAGCAGCTTATTGACAGAGAATCAGCCCCAGCATTTT. This translates into CASSLLTENQPQHF.

This clone has only one observation. The rearrangement joins TRBV5-1 to TRBJ2-5; D may be TRBD2 (5 bases). This CDR3 region has 17 residues. The germline V gene has CDR1 SGHRS and CDR2 YFSETQ. V gave up 0 bases and J gave up 4 bases, with 19 bases separating them. The CDR3 coding sequence is TGCGCCAGCAGCTTGGCCAAGGCTAGCCAAGAGGGAGAGACCCAGTACTTC. This sequence encodes CASSLAKASQEGETQYF.

This clone turned up a few times. This chain uses TRBV30 with TRBJ1-5; D might be TRBD1 (6 bases). V lost 0 bases to trimming and J lost 7 bases, with 10 bases between them. Germline CDR1 reads GTSNPN; CDR2 reads SVGIG (reference sequence). This CDR3 is built from 13 residues. The CDR3 region has the DNA TGTGCCTGGAGTGTACAGGGTAAACAGCCCCAGCATTTT. Its translation: CAWSVQGKQPQHF.

The rearrangement joins TRBV5-1 to TRBJ2-2, with 7 nucleotides matching TRBD1. V lost 0 bases, J lost 7 bases, and 3 bases stayed unmatched. Germline V gene lookup returns CDR1 SGHRS and CDR2 YFSETQ. The CDR3 runs 14 residues. Here the CDR3 reads CASSLDRGDGELFF. The CDR3 nucleotides read TGCGCCAGCAGCTTGGACAGGGGAGACGGGGAGCTGTTTTTT.

The rearrangement uses TRBV7-8 and TRBJ2-2; D is uncertain. CDR1 and CDR2 (germline): SGHVS, FQNEAQ. Between the trimmed V and J ends, which lost 0 bases and 0 bases, there was a span of 5 bases. CDR3 length equals 15 residues. The CDR3 spells CASSLAPANTGELFF. CDR3 bases: TGTGCCAGCAGCTTAGCGCCCGCGAACACCGGGGAGCTGTTTTTT.

The chain carries TRBV19 and TRBJ1-5, with a weak D call TRBD1 (5 bases). Germline CDR1 LNHDA, CDR2 SQIVND (reference sequence). V gave up 3 bases and J gave up 0 bases, with 12 bases separating them. The CDR3 spans 16 residues. Here the CDR3 DNA reads TGTGCCAGTAGTATGCTGGACATCTATAGCAATCAGCCCCAGCATTTT. Its protein is CASSMLDIYSNQPQHF.

CDR3 DNA sequence: TGTGCCAGCAGCCAAGATCAACCAGGCACAGATACGCAGTATTTT. This translates into CASSQDQPGTDTQYF. V gene TRBV3-1 (or the pseudogene TRBV3-2) combines with J gene TRBJ2-3; unclear D gene. The CDR3 runs to 15 residues. Germline CDR1 LGHDT, CDR2 YNNKEL (reference sequence). V lost 0 bases to trimming and J lost 1 base, with 8 bases between them.